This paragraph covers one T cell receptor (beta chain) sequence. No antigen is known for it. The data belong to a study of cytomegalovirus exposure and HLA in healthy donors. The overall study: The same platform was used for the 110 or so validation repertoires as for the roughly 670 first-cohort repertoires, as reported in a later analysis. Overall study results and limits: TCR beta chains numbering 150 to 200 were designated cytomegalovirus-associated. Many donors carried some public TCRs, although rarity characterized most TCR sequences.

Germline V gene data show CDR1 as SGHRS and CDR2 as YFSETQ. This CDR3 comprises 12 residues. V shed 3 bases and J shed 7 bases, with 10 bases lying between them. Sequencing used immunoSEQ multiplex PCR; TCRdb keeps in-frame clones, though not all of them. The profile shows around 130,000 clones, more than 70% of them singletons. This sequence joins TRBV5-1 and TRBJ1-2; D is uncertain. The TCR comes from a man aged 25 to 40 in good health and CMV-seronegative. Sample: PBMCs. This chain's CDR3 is CASSWSDGGYTF. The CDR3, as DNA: TGCGCCAGCAGCTGGAGTGACGGTGGCTACACCTTC. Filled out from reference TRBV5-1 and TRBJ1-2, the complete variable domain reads KAGVTQTPRYLIKTRGQQVTLSCSPISGHRSVSWYQQTPGQGLQFLFEYFSETQRNKGNFPGRFSGRQFSNSRSEMNVSTLELGDSALYLCASSWSDGGYTFGSGTRLTVV.